This entry lists 8 T cell receptor beta chains sequenced from one sample in a study of molecular identifiers for immune sequencing clone quantification. MiXCR was run by TCRdb on the PCR reads, yielding one entry per CDR3 protein. The sample holds 70,000 to 95,000 distinct CDR3 sequences; about 20% are singletons and the top ten take 0.7% to 0.95%. The sample taken for sequencing was naive CD8+ T cells from blood, with Jurkat cell RNA spiked in. As to subset: FACS-sorted CD8+CD4-CCR7+CD45RA+ naive T cells. These TCRs come from a human donor in good health. Some libraries in this study had Jurkat cell RNA spiked in.

This clonotype was observed at least ten times. The CDR3 bases are TGCAGTGCTAGAGATTTGGGCAGCCAAGAGACCCAGTACTTC. Protein: CSARDLGSQETQYF. The chain carries TRBV20-1 and TRBJ2-5, with D uncertain. The CDR3 runs 14 residues. Germline lookup yields CDR1 DFQATT and CDR2 SNEGSKA (reference sequence). Trimming removed 0 bases at V and 1 base at J, with 9 bases between.

As to this clonotype: Relative to the germline gene, one junction end is altered; a read error may explain this. The chain recombines TRBV5-3 with TRBJ2-7; no clear D gene. TRBV5-3 is sorted into the ORF group, with uncertain function. The CDR3 covers 16 residues. Here the CDR3 DNA reads TGTGCCAGCAGCTTGTTGGGTCAGGCGCCAATCTACGAGCAGTACTTC. Translating gives CASSLLGQAPIYEQYF.

In this sample, this clonotype turned up many times. The V call is TRBV10-3, the J call TRBJ2-7; unclear D gene. Germline loops: CDR1 ENHRY, CDR2 SYGVKD. The V gene lost 2 bases and the J gene lost 5 bases, with 10 bases spanning the gap. The CDR3 runs to 13 residues. The CDR3 loop is CAISEQPGNEQYF. The CDR3 DNA follows: TGTGCCATCAGTGAGCAGCCTGGGAACGAGCAGTACTTC.

This clonotype has at least ten counts. The V call is TRBV4-2, the J call TRBJ1-1; no clear D. Trimming shortened V by 0 bases and J by 1 base, and 9 bases separated the two germline ends. CDR3 length equals 15 residues. CDR1 is LGHNA, CDR2 YNFKEQ, per germline. CDR3 DNA: TGTGCCAGCAGCCAAGAGTCCTGGTGGAACACTGAAGCTTTCTTT. It encodes CASSQESWWNTEAFF.

This clonotype was counted at least ten times. V usage is TRBV25-1 and J usage is TRBJ2-7; 8 nucleotides match TRBD2. Germline lookup yields CDR1 MGHDK and CDR2 SYGVNS. There are 14 residues in the CDR3. Trimming removed 1 base from V and 7 bases from J; junction bases left unmatched: 6. CDR3 DNA: TGTGCCAGCAGTGAATCCGCGGGGGGTAGAGAGCAGTACTTC. Its translation is CASSESAGGREQYF.

This clonotype was observed at least ten times. The CDR3 nucleotides read TGTGCCAGCAGCTCAAATTCACCCCTCCACTTT. Its translation: CASSSNSPLHF. The genes are TRBV13 and TRBJ1-6; D is ambiguous. With 4 bases removed from V and 7 bases from J, the gap between germline ends came to 2 bases. This CDR3 region has 11 residues. Germline CDR1 PRHDT, CDR2 FYEKMQ (reference sequence).

The J gene is TRBJ2-7, the V gene TRBV19, with 8 bases aligning to TRBD1. The germline gives CDR1 LNHDA, CDR2 SQIVND (reference sequence). V shed 5 bases, J shed 5 bases, and the junction held 8 bases outside the gene matches. This CDR3 contains 14 residues. Here the CDR3 reads CASSFAWTGHEQYF. The CDR3 nucleotides read TGTGCCAGTAGTTTCGCCTGGACAGGGCACGAGCAGTACTTC.

The chain carries TRBV10-3 and TRBJ1-4; D is unresolved. Trimming removed 6 bases from V and 4 bases from J, with 12 bases in between. Germline values: CDR1 ENHRY, CDR2 SYGVKD. This CDR3 comprises 14 residues. CDR3 nucleotides: TGTGCCATCAGCAGTGCAGACCTTAATGAAAAACTGTTTTTT. Translating it yields CAISSADLNEKLFF.